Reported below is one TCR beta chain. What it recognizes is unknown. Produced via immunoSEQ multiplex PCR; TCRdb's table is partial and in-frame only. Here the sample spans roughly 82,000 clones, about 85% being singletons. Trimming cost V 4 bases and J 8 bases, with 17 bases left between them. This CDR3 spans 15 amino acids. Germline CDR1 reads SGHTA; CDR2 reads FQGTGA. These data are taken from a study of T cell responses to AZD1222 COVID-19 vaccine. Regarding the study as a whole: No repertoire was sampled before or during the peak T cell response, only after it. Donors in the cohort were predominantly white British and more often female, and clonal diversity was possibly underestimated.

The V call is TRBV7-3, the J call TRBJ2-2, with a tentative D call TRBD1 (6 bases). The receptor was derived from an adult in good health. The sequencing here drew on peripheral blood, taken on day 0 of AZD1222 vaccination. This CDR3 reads CASSWHQGLGGELFF. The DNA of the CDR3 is TGTGCCAGCAGCTGGCATCAGGGGTTAGGTGGGGAGCTGTTTTTT.